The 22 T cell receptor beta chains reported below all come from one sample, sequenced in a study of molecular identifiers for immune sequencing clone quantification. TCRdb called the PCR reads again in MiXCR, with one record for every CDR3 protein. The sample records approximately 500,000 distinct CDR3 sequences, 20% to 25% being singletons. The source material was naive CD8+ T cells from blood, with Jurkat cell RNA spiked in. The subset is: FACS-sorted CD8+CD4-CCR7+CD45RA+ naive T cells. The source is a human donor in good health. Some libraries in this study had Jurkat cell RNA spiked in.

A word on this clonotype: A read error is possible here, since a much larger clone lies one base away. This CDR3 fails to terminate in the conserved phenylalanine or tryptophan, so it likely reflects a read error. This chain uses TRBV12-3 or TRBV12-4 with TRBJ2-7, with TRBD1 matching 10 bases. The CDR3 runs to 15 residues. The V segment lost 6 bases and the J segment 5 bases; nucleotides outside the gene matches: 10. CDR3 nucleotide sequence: TGTGCCAGCAGCCCCCTCAGACAGGGGGCGGACGAGCAGTACCTC. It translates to CASSPLRQGADEQYL.

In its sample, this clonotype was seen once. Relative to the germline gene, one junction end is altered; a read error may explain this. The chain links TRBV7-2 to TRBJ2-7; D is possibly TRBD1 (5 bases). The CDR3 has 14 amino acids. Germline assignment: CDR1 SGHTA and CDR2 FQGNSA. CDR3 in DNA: TGTGCCAGCAGTTTTAGACAGAGCCCCTACGAGCGGTACTTC. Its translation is CASSFRQSPYERYF.

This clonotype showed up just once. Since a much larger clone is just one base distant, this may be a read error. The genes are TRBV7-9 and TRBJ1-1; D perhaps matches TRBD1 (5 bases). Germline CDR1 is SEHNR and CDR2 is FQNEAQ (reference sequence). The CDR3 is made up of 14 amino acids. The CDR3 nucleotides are TGTGCCAGCAGCTTCCTGGCGGGGGGTACTGAAGCTCTCTTT. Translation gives CASSFLAGGTEALF.

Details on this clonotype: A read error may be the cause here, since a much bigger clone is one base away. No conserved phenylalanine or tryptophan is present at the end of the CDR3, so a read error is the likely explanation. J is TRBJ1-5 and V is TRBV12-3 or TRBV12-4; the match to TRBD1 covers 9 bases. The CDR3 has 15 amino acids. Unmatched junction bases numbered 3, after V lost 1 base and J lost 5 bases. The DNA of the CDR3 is TGTGCCAGCAGTTTAGTGGGACAGGGCTATCAGCCCCAGCATCTT. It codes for CASSLVGQGYQPQHL.

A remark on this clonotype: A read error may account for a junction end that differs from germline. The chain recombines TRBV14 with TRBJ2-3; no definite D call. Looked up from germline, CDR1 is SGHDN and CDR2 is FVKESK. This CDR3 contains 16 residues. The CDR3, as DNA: TGTGCCAGCAGCCAAGGTCCAGGAGTCGTAACAGATACGCGGTATTTT. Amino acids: CASSQGPGVVTDTRYF.

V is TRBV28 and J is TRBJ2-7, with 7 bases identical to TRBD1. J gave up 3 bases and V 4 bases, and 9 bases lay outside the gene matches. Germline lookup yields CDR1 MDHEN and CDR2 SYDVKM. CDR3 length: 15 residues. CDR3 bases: TGTGCCAGCAGTTCCCGACAGGGTCACGGCTACGAGCAGTACTTC. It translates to CASSSRQGHGYEQYF.

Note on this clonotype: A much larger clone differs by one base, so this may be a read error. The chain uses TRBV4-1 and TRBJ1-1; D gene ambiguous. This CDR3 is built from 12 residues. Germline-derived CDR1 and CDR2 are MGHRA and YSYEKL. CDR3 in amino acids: CASGHAGTEAFF. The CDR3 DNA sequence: TGCGCCAGCGGCCATGCGGGGACTGAAGCTTTCTTT.

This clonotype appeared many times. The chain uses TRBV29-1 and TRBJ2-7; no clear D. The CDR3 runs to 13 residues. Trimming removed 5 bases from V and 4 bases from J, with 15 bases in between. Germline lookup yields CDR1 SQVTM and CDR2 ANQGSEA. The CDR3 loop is CSVLTPLGYEQYF. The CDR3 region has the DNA TGCAGCGTTCTGACCCCGCTCGGTTACGAGCAGTACTTC.

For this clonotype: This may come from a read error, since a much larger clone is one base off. This CDR3 is CASSQEGGAMTAEAFF. CDR3 sequence (DNA): TGTGCCAGCAGCCAAGAGGGGGGAGCGATGACGGCTGAAGCTTTCTTT. V and J are TRBV14 and TRBJ1-1, with TRBD1 as a possible D gene (5 bases). Germline V gene sequence: CDR1 SGHDN, CDR2 FVKESK. V was trimmed by 0 bases and J by 6 bases, leaving 17 bases between them. This CDR3 contains 16 residues.

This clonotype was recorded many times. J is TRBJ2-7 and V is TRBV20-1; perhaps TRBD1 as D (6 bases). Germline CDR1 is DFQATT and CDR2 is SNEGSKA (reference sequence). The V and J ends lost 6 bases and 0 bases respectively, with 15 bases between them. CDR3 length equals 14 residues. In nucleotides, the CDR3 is TGCAGTGCCTATGCCAGGGGAAGCTCCTACGAGCAGTACTTC. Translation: CSAYARGSSYEQYF.

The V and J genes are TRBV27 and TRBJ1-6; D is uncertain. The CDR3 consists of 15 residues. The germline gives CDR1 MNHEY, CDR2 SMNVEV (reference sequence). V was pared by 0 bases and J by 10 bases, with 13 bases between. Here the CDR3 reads CASSLSSIVLSPLHF. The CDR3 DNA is TGTGCCAGCAGTTTATCGTCCATCGTACTCTCACCCCTCCACTTT.

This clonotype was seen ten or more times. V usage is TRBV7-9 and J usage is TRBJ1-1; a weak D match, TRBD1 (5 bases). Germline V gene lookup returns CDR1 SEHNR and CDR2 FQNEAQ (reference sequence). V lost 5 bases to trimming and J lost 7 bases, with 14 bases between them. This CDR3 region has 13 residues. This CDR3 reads CASSQFQGFEAFF. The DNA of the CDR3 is TGTGCCAGCAGCCAGTTTCAGGGCTTTGAAGCTTTCTTT.

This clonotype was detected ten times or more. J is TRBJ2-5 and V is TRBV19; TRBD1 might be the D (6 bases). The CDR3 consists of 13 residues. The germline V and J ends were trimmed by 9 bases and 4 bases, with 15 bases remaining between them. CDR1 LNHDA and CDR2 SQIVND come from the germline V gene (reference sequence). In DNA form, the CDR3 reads TGTGCCAGCACGGACAGAGTAGGAGAGACCCAGTACTTC. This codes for CASTDRVGETQYF.

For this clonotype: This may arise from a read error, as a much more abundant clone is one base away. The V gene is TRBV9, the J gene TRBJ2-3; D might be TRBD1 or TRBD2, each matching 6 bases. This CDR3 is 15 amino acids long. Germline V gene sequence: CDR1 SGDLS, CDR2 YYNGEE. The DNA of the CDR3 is TGTGTCAGCGCCGAGGAGGGGGTACTCATGGATACGCAGTATTTT. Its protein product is CVSAEEGVLMDTQYF.

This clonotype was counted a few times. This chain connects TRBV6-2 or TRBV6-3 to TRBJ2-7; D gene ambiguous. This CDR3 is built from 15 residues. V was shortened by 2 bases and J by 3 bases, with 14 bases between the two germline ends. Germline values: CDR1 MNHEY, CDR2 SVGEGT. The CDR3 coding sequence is TGTGCCAGCAGTTACGAGGCCAGGTTAGACTACGAGCAGTACTTC. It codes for CASSYEARLDYEQYF.

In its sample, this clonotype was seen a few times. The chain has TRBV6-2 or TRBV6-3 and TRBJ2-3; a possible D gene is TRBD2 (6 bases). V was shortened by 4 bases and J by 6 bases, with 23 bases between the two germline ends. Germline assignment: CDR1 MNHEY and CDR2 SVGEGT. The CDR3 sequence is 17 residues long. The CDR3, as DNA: TGTGCCAGCAGTTCCTTTACTTTGCGGGAACACCCGGATACGCAGTATTTT. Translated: CASSSFTLREHPDTQYF.

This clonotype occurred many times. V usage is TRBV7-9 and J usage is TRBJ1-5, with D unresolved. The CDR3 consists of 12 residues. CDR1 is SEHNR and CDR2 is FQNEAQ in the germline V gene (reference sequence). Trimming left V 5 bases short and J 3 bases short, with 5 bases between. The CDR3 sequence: CASSTINQPQHF. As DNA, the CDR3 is TGTGCCAGCAGCACCATCAATCAGCCCCAGCATTTT.

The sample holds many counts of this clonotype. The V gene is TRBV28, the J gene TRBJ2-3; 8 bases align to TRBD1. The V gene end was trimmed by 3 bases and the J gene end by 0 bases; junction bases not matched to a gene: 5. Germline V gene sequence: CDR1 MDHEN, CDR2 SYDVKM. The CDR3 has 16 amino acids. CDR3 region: CASSFPGGRSTDTQYF. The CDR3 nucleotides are TGTGCCAGCAGTTTCCCAGGGGGCAGAAGCACAGATACGCAGTATTTT. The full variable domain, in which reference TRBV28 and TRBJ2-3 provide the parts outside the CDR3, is DVKVTQSSRYLVKRTGEKVFLECVQDMDHENMFWYRQDPGLGLRLIYFSYDVKMKEKGDIPEGYSVSREKKERFSLILESASTNQTSMYLCASSFPGGRSTDTQYFGPGTRLTVL.

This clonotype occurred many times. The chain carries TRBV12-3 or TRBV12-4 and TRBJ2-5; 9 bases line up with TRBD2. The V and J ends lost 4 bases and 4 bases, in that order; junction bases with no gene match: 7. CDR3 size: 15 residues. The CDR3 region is CASSSGSGGPETQYF. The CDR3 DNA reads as TGTGCCAGCAGTTCGGGGAGCGGGGGGCCAGAGACCCAGTACTTC.

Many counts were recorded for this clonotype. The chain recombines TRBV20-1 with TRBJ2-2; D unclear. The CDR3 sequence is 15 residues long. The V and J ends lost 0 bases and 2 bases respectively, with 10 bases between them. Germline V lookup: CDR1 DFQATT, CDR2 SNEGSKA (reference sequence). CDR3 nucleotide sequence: TGCAGTGCTAGAGATAAAAAGGTCAACACCGGGGAGCTGTTTTTT. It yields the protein CSARDKKVNTGELFF.

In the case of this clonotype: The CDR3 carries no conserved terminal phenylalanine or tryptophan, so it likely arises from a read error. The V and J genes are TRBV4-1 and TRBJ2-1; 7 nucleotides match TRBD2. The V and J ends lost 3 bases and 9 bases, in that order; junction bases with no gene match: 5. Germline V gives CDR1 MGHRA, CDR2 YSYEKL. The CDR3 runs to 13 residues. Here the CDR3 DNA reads TGCGCCAGCAGCCACTCAGGCGGGAGTGAGCAGTTCTCC. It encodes CASSHSGGSEQFS.

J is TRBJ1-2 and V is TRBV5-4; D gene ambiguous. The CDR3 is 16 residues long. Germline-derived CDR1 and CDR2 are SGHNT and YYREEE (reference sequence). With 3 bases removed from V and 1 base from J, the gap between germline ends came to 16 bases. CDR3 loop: CASSSRAADNNYGYTF. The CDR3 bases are TGTGCCAGCAGCTCACGCGCCGCTGACAATAACTATGGCTACACCTTC.